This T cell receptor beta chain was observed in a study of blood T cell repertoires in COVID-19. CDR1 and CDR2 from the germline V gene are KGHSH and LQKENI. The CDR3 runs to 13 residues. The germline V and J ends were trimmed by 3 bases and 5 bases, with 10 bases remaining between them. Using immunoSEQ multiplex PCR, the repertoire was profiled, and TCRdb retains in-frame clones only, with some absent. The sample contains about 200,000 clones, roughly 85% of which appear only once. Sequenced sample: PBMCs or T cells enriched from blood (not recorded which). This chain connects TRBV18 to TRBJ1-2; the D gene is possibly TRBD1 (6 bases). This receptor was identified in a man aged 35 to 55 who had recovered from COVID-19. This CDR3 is CASSPNREYGYTF. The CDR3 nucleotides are TGTGCCAGCTCACCTAACAGGGAATATGGCTACACCTTC.